One and the same sample provided the 24 T cell receptor beta chains below, sequenced in a study of cytomegalovirus exposure and HLA in healthy donors. Primers included in the PCR were 60 Vbeta and 13 Jbeta primers. Only in-frame clones appear in the TCRdb table, and some are missing; sequencing was by immunoSEQ multiplex PCR. In the table there are around 150,000 clones, 68% of which are singletons. The sequenced material came from PBMCs. The receptors stem from a middle-aged woman in good health and CMV-seropositive.

This clone appeared a single time. At one boundary the junction diverges from the germline segment, which might be a read error. This rearrangement joins TRBV5-1 to TRBJ1-5; 7 bases align to TRBD1. Germline values: CDR1 SGHRS, CDR2 YFSETQ. The CDR3 has 16 residues. The CDR3 DNA sequence: TGCGCCAGCAGCTTGGAACCCAGGGGGGACGGTCAGCCCCAGAATTTT. This sequence encodes CASSLEPRGDGQPQNF.

This rearrangement joins TRBV5-4 to TRBJ2-2; TRBD2 aligns across 13 bases. The junction had 3 bases not matched to a gene; V was cut back by 4 bases and J by 3 bases. The germline gives CDR1 SGHNT, CDR2 YYREEE (reference sequence). This CDR3 region has 16 residues. The CDR3 here is CASSSGTSGDTGELFF. CDR3 DNA: TGTGCCAGCAGCAGCGGGACTAGCGGGGACACCGGGGAGCTGTTTTTT.

The chain joins TRBV28 to TRBJ1-2, with 11 bases lining up with TRBD1. V trimming: 6 bases; J trimming: 5 bases; junction bases outside the gene matches: 5. The CDR3 extends over 14 amino acids. Looked up from germline, CDR1 is MDHEN and CDR2 is SYDVKM. The CDR3 sequence is CASRYRDRGYGYTF. Here the CDR3 DNA reads TGTGCCAGCAGGTATAGGGACAGGGGGTATGGCTACACCTTC.

The chain couples TRBV6-6 to TRBJ2-7; D unresolved. V lost 7 bases, J lost 0 bases, and 10 bases lay in between. This CDR3 is built from 13 residues. CDR1 is MNHNY, CDR2 SVGAGI, per germline (reference sequence). The CDR3 here is CASIDSGSYEQYF. The CDR3 DNA follows: TGTGCCAGCATAGATTCTGGCTCCTACGAGCAGTACTTC.

V gene TRBV5-4 combines with J gene TRBJ2-7; 8 bases are shared with TRBD2. This CDR3 has 16 residues. V trimming: 3 bases; J trimming: 0 bases; junction bases outside the gene matches: 8. Germline V gene sequence: CDR1 SGHNT, CDR2 YYREEE (reference sequence). The CDR3 sequence is CASSWGGTRVSYEQYF. The CDR3 DNA is TGTGCCAGCAGCTGGGGGGGGACTAGGGTCTCCTACGAGCAGTACTTC.

This clone was detected only once. The J gene is TRBJ2-3, the V gene TRBV14, with 7 positions matching TRBD1. CDR1 SGHDN and CDR2 FVKESK come from the germline V gene. The CDR3 runs 18 residues. After removal of 1 base from V and 1 base from J, the junction contained 11 bases not matched to a gene. Written as DNA, the CDR3 is TGTGCCAGCAGCCAAGTACCCCCCCTAACAGGGGGCACAGATACGCAGTATTTT. This codes for CASSQVPPLTGGTDTQYF. Using reference TRBV14 and TRBJ2-3 for the parts outside the CDR3, the full variable domain is EAGVTQFPSHSVIEKGQTVTLRCDPISGHDNLYWYRRVMGKEIKFLLHFVKESKQDESGMPNNRFLAERTGGTYSTLKVQPAELEDSGVYFCASSQVPPLTGGTDTQYFGPGTRLTVL.

This chain links TRBV28 with TRBJ2-1; TRBD2 might be the D (5 bases). Germline lookup yields CDR1 MDHEN and CDR2 SYDVKM. Trimming shortened V by 7 bases and J by 0 bases, and 10 bases separated the two germline ends. This CDR3 has 14 amino acids. The CDR3 DNA sequence: TGTGCCAGCACGGACTCTAGCTCCTACAATGAGCAGTTCTTC. This sequence encodes CASTDSSSYNEQFF.

A word on this clone: Other DNA sequences of this sample code for an identical CDR3. The chain uses TRBV5-1 and TRBJ2-6, with D possibly matching TRBD1 (6 bases). Trimming pared 0 bases from V and 2 bases from J, leaving 6 bases between. Germline values: CDR1 SGHRS, CDR2 YFSETQ. The CDR3 consists of 15 residues. The CDR3, as DNA: TGCGCCAGCAGCTTGGACAGGGCTGGGGCCAACGTCCTGACTTTC. Protein sequence: CASSLDRAGANVLTF.

CDR3 sequence reads: CASSPPGGETQYF. CDR3 coding DNA: TGTGCCAGCAGTCCCCCAGGGGGGGAGACCCAGTACTTC. The V and J genes are TRBV5-5 and TRBJ2-5; possible D gene TRBD1, 7 bases. This CDR3 has 13 amino acids. V lost 5 bases and J 5 bases, leaving 13 bases between the germline ends. Per the germline V gene, CDR1 is SGHKS and CDR2 is YYEKEE (reference sequence).

V and J are TRBV18 and TRBJ2-1; TRBD2 matches at 11 bases. V lost 3 bases to trimming and J lost 7 bases; unmatched junction nucleotides: 5. CDR1 and CDR2 (germline): KGHSH, LQKENI. CDR3 length: 15 amino acids. CDR3 in amino acids: CASSPPSGGSNEQFF. Written as DNA, the CDR3 is TGTGCCAGCTCACCGCCTAGCGGGGGGTCGAATGAGCAGTTCTTC.

The chain links TRBV7-9 to TRBJ1-6; 10 bases map to TRBD1. The CDR3 loop spans 15 amino acids. CDR1 and CDR2 (germline): SEHNR, FQNEAQ (reference sequence). Trimming at V came to 5 bases and at J to 7 bases, leaving 5 bases not matched to a gene. DNA of the CDR3: TGTGCCAGCAGCACGCGACAGGGGGCGAATTCACCCCTCCACTTT. It is translated as CASSTRQGANSPLHF.

This clone was detected only a few times. This chain links TRBV6-1 with TRBJ2-7; 7 nucleotides match TRBD1. This CDR3 is built from 15 residues. Looked up from germline, CDR1 is MNHNS and CDR2 is SASEGT. V shed 5 bases and J 2 bases; nucleotides not matched to a gene: 9. CDR3 residues: CASSQRRQGAYEQYF. DNA of the CDR3: TGTGCCAGCAGTCAACGTCGTCAGGGGGCCTACGAGCAGTACTTC.

This clone appeared a few times. The chain combines TRBV7-2 with TRBJ2-7; 9 nucleotides line up with TRBD2. The CDR3 extends over 14 amino acids. V lost 4 bases to trimming and J lost 4 bases; unmatched junction nucleotides: 5. Germline CDR1 and CDR2: SGHTA and FQGNSA. The CDR3 spells CASSSAGGRYEQYF. In nucleotides, the CDR3 is TGTGCCAGCAGCTCGGCGGGGGGGCGATACGAGCAGTACTTC.

The rearrangement uses TRBV6-5 and TRBJ2-5; a weak D match, TRBD1 (6 bases). This CDR3 region has 12 residues. The V and J ends lost 5 bases and 11 bases respectively, with 15 bases between them. Per germline, CDR1 MNHEY and CDR2 SVGAGI. The CDR3 DNA is TGTGCCAGCAGTACAGGGTTGGGTGAGCAGTACTTC. It specifies CASSTGLGEQYF.

This clone has just a few counts. The chain couples TRBV10-1 to TRBJ2-1, with 9 bases fitting TRBD2. CDR1 and CDR2 (germline): WNHNN, SYGVQD (reference sequence). The CDR3 spans 19 residues. After removal of 4 bases from V and 0 bases from J, the junction contained 13 bases not matched to a gene. For the CDR3, the DNA is TGCGCCAGCAGTGTGATTAGCGGGGGAGAGGTTAACTCCTACAATGAGCAGTTCTTC. Protein product: CASSVISGGEVNSYNEQFF.

The chain links TRBV28 to TRBJ2-7; 9 bases line up with TRBD1. Trimming removed 7 bases from V and 3 bases from J; junction bases left unmatched: 10. This CDR3 comprises 15 residues. Germline CDR1 MDHEN, CDR2 SYDVKM. In DNA, the CDR3 is TGTGCCAGCACCGGCGGACAGGGGACTCTCTACGAGCAGTACTTC. Translating it yields CASTGGQGTLYEQYF.

The chain has TRBV29-1 and TRBJ2-7, with D perhaps matching TRBD1 (7 bases). This CDR3 comprises 14 residues. Germline V lookup: CDR1 SQVTM, CDR2 ANQGSEA. V lost 4 bases and J lost 5, with 18 bases in between. CDR3 DNA sequence: TGCAGCGTTGTTGTAGGGCAGGGGGGCCACGAGCAGTACTTC. It codes for CSVVVGQGGHEQYF.

This chain links TRBV2 with TRBJ2-2; the match to TRBD1 covers 9 bases. The V and J ends lost 7 bases and 5 bases, in that order; junction bases with no gene match: 11. The CDR3 sequence is 16 residues long. Germline lookup yields CDR1 SNHLY and CDR2 FYNNEI. DNA of the CDR3: TGTGCCAGCACCAATCTACAGGGGGCGCAGACCGGGGAGCTGTTTTTT. Translating it yields CASTNLQGAQTGELFF.

V is TRBV27 and J is TRBJ1-1, with a possible D match to TRBD1 (5 bases). Trimming took 0 bases from V and 8 from J, leaving 13 bases between them. This CDR3 spans 14 amino acids. CDR1 and CDR2 (germline): MNHEY, SMNVEV (reference sequence). CDR3 protein: CASSLSRWGREAFF. In nucleotides, the CDR3 is TGTGCCAGCAGTTTATCGCGGTGGGGGAGGGAAGCTTTCTTT.

The gene calls are TRBV6-5 and TRBJ2-7; D is unclear. There are 15 residues in the CDR3. The V gene lost 0 bases and the J gene lost 3 bases, with 12 bases spanning the gap. The germline CDR1 and CDR2 sequences are MNHEY and SVGAGI. CDR3 sequence: CASSYSAAELYEQYF. The CDR3 bases are TGTGCCAGCAGTTACTCGGCGGCGGAACTCTACGAGCAGTACTTC.

This chain joins TRBV25-1 and TRBJ1-4; D unclear. V dropped 7 bases and J dropped 0 bases, with 6 bases sitting between them. This CDR3 has 13 residues. Per germline, CDR1 MGHDK and CDR2 SYGVNS. For the CDR3, the DNA is TGTGCCAGCATGCGGACAACTAATGAAAAACTGTTTTTT. It translates to CASMRTTNEKLFF.

This sequence joins TRBV19 and TRBJ2-2; TRBD1 might be the D (5 bases). V was cut by 4 bases and J by 4 bases, with 10 bases left in between. Germline V lookup: CDR1 LNHDA, CDR2 SQIVND (reference sequence). The CDR3 has 14 residues. The chain's CDR3 is CASSRNTGTGELFF. The CDR3 nucleotides read TGTGCCAGTAGTAGAAACACAGGCACCGGGGAGCTGTTTTTT.

Of note for this clone: The same CDR3 also results from other DNA sequences found in this sample. The gene calls are TRBV6-1 and TRBJ1-5; maybe TRBD1 (6 bases). V was cut by 4 bases and J by 0 bases, with 16 bases left in between. CDR3 length: 17 residues. Germline values: CDR1 MNHNS, CDR2 SASEGT. CDR3 sequence reads: CASSVRDGQNSNQPQHF. The CDR3 DNA follows: TGTGCCAGCAGTGTGAGGGACGGACAGAATAGCAATCAGCCCCAGCATTTT.

This clone was counted only a few times. The genes are TRBV15 and TRBJ2-3, with TRBD2 as a possible D gene (6 bases). Germline V gene sequence: CDR1 LNHNV, CDR2 YYDKDF (reference sequence). V lost 6 bases, J lost 4 bases, and 26 bases lay in between. The CDR3 length is 18 residues. The CDR3 spells CATSGQGRGSRAPDTQYF. The CDR3 region has the DNA TGTGCCACCAGTGGTCAGGGCCGGGGGTCGAGAGCCCCAGATACGCAGTATTTT. The whole variable domain, remainder taken from reference TRBV15 and TRBJ2-3, is DAMVIQNPRYQVTQFGKPVTLSCSQTLNHNVMYWYQQKSSQAPKLLFHYYDKDFNNEADTPDNFQSRRPNTSFCFLDIRSPGLGDTAMYLCATSGQGRGSRAPDTQYFGPGTRLTVL.